This is a list of T cell receptor beta chains from one sample in a study of CD8+ T cells in alopecia areata. Profiling relied on immunoSEQ multiplex PCR, and the TCRdb table lists in-frame clones only, not all of them. The repertoire includes under 65,000 clones, roughly 40% of them detected once, and roughly 51% sits in the top ten. The material sequenced was NKG2D-low CD8+ T cells sorted from blood. These receptors all stem from a human donor with alopecia areata. Both conserved end residues are part of each CDR3. The D gene is left open where the match is weak. The size entry is marked missing in some rows and otherwise reads once, few, many or a size class.

>TRBV28|NA|TRBD2|TRBJ2-3
TGTGCCAGCAGTACGGTCTCCGGGACTAGCGGGAGGGCCCCAGATACGCAGTATTTT
CASSTVSGTSGRAPDTQYF
>TRBV29-1|NA|TRBD2|TRBJ2-3
TGCAGCGTTCCCGGGGCTAGCGGGACGGGAGATACGCAGTATTTT
CSVPGASGTGDTQYF
>TRBV19|NA|NA|TRBJ2-1
TGTGCCAGTAGTATGGGGACTGGAGACAATGAGCAGTTCTTC
CASSMGTGDNEQFF
>TRBV6-5|few|TRBD1|TRBJ1-2
TGTGCCAGCACCCCAGGGGGGGTCGAGGATGGCTACACCTTC
CASTPGGVEDGYTF
>TRBV5-1|NA|NA|TRBJ2-3
TGCGCCAGCAGCTTGCCTTCTGCCGATACGCAGTATTTT
CASSLPSADTQYF
>TRBV4-3|few|NA|TRBJ2-5
TGCGCCAGCAGCCAGGATACGGGGGAAGAGACCCAGTACTTC
CASSQDTGEETQYF
>TRBV4-3|NA|NA|TRBJ2-5
TGCGCCAGCAGCCAAGATGGGCCGTCTCAGGAGACCCAGTACTTC
CASSQDGPSQETQYF
>TRBV5-4|NA|TRBD1|TRBJ2-5
TGTGCCGACTCACCGGGACAGGCGGAGACCCAGTACTTC
CADSPGQAETQYF
>TRBV28|few|NA|TRBJ2-3
TGTGCCACCTATTTTGATACGCAGTATTTT
CATYFDTQYF
>TRBV4-3|NA|NA|TRBJ1-4
TGCGCCAGCAGCCAAGATTTCGCCAAACTGTTTTTT
CASSQDFAKLFF
>TRBV11-2|NA|NA|TRBJ2-7
TGTGCCAGCAGCTTAGAGTGGGGAGGAAAGTCCTACGAGCAGTACTTC
CASSLEWGGKSYEQYF
>TRBV6-6|NA|NA|TRBJ1-2
TGTGCCAGCAGTCCATCAGCCAACTATGGCTACACCTTC
CASSPSANYGYTF
>TRBV6-6|NA|NA|TRBJ2-5
TGTGCCAGCAGTTACGGGGAAGAGACCCAGTACTTC
CASSYGEETQYF
>TRBV7-9|few|NA|TRBJ1-5
TGTGCCAGCAGTCGTTCCCAGGGTTACTTTCAGCCCCAGCATTTT
CASSRSQGYFQPQHF
>TRBV7-9|NA|TRBD1|TRBJ1-4
TGTGCCAGCAGCTCAGACCCAGGGGGCGTTGAAAAACTGTTTTTT
CASSSDPGGVEKLFF
>TRBV18|many|TRBD1|TRBJ1-2
TGTGCCAGCTCACCCACGGACAGGGTCGACAATGGCTACACCTTC
CASSPTDRVDNGYTF
>TRBV27|NA|NA|TRBJ2-3
TGTGCCAGCAGTTTGGTATCCACAGATACGCAGTATTTT
CASSLVSTDTQYF
>TRBV14|NA|NA|TRBJ2-1
TGTGCCAGCAGCCCGTTCCTAGCATACGAGCAGTTCTTC
CASSPFLAYEQFF